One sample yielded the 18 T cell receptor beta chains listed below, sequenced in a study of PD-1 blockade in classical Hodgkin lymphoma. Here immunoSEQ multiplex PCR was the method, and the copy in TCRdb shows in-frame clones only, minus some. Of approximately 27,000 clones listed, around 70% were seen once; the top ten hold about 24%. Patients all relapsed after autologous stem cell transplantation, and there was variation in brentuximab vedotin exposure. The sequencing here drew on peripheral blood mononuclear cells (PBMCs), taken before the second cycle of nivolumab. The receptor source for this set is a human donor with classical Hodgkin lymphoma.

This chain links TRBV10-2 with TRBJ2-7; D ambiguous. This CDR3 region has 14 residues. Germline CDR1 reads WSHSY; CDR2 reads SAAADI. V lost 2 bases and J 6 bases, leaving 14 bases between the germline ends. The CDR3 nucleotides read TGCGCCAGCAGTGAGCCTTCACAGCAGGCCGAGCAGTACGTC. It is translated as CASSEPSQQAEQYV.

The chain links TRBV27 to TRBJ1-5; the D is unclear. The CDR3 spans 14 residues. V lost 4 bases to trimming and J lost 4 bases, with 11 bases between them. Germline-derived CDR1 and CDR2 are MNHEY and SMNVEV (reference sequence). CDR3 DNA: TGTGCCAGCAGTTCGTACGGCCTAAATCAGCCCCAGCATTTT. This gives the protein CASSSYGLNQPQHF.

The J gene is TRBJ1-1, the V gene TRBV19, with D unresolved. This CDR3 region has 14 residues. Trimming stripped 3 bases from V and 0 bases from J, with 8 bases between. Germline V gene lookup returns CDR1 LNHDA and CDR2 SQIVND (reference sequence). CDR3 in amino acids: CASSIGNLNTEAFF. The DNA for the CDR3 is TGTGCCAGTAGTATCGGCAATCTGAACACTGAAGCTTTCTTT.

CDR3 protein: CASSPQGEKLFF. The CDR3 nucleotides read TGCGCCAGCAGCCCACAGGGGGAAAAACTGTTTTTT. V usage is TRBV4-3 and J usage is TRBJ1-4; 7 nucleotides line up with TRBD1. The CDR3 extends over 12 amino acids. J was trimmed by 8 bases and V by 4 bases; bases with no gene match: 1. CDR1 and CDR2 (germline): LGHNA, YSLEER.

V is TRBV7-2 and J is TRBJ1-4; 7 nucleotides line up with TRBD1. The junction had 2 bases not matched to a gene; V was cut back by 3 bases and J by 7 bases. The germline V gene has CDR1 SGHTA and CDR2 FQGNSA. CDR3 size: 13 residues. The chain's CDR3 is CASSLNRGEKLFF. As DNA, the CDR3 is TGTGCCAGCAGCTTGAACAGGGGTGAAAAACTGTTTTTT. The variable domain in full, with the rest retrieved from reference TRBV7-2 and TRBJ1-4, is GAGVSQSPSNKVTEKGKDVELRCDPISGHTALYWYRQSLGQGLEFLIYFQGNSAPDKSGLPSDRFSAERTGGSVSTLTIQRTQQEDSAVYLCASSLNRGEKLFFGSGTQLSVL.

A note on this clone: A much more abundant neighbour one base away suggests this may be a read error. The V call is TRBV28, the J call TRBJ2-7; D call uncertain. CDR1 is MDHEN and CDR2 is SYDVKM in the germline V gene. This CDR3 has 11 residues. CDR3 sequence reads: CVSSLIYEQYF. The CDR3 DNA sequence: TGTGTCAGCAGTCTAATCTACGAGCAGTACTTC. Full variable domain (outside the CDR3, taken from reference TRBV28 and TRBJ2-7): DVKVTQSSRYLVKRTGEKVFLECVQDMDHENMFWYRQDPGLGLRLIYFSYDVKMKEKGDIPEGYSVSREKKERFSLILESASTNQTSMYLCVSSLIYEQYFGPGTRLTVT.

The chain employs TRBV4-3 and TRBJ2-1; weak D call: TRBD1 (6 bases). Germline CDR1 is LGHNA and CDR2 is YSLEER. Trimming pared 0 bases from V and 1 base from J, leaving 13 bases between. This CDR3 has 17 amino acids. The CDR3 sequence is CASSQDPQGSSYNEQFF. CDR3 DNA sequence: TGCGCCAGCAGCCAAGACCCCCAGGGGAGTTCCTACAATGAGCAGTTCTTC.

The rearrangement uses TRBV19 and TRBJ1-5; no clear D gene. The CDR3 spans 12 residues. With 3 bases removed from V and 4 bases from J, the gap between germline ends came to 4 bases. CDR1 LNHDA and CDR2 SQIVND come from the germline V gene (reference sequence). The CDR3 here is CASSIENQPQHF. In DNA form, the CDR3 reads TGTGCCAGTAGTATTGAAAATCAGCCCCAGCATTTT.

The V call is TRBV19, the J call TRBJ1-6; D is possibly TRBD1 (6 bases). Germline loops: CDR1 LNHDA, CDR2 SQIVND (reference sequence). The CDR3 contains 17 residues. Between the trimmed V and J ends, which lost 4 bases and 4 bases, there was a span of 17 bases. The CDR3 loop is CASSNSGRGAYNSPLHF. The CDR3 DNA reads as TGTGCCAGTAGTAATAGTGGCAGGGGCGCTTATAATTCACCCCTCCACTTT.

The chain joins TRBV7-8 to TRBJ2-7, with D perhaps TRBD2 (7 bases). Deletions cut 2 bases from V and 4 bases from J, with 21 bases between. The CDR3 is 17 amino acids. Germline CDR1 SGHVS, CDR2 FQNEAQ. For the CDR3, the DNA is TGTGCCAGCAGCTTAAACTGGGGGGGCGGGAGTATGTACGAGCAGTACTTC. Residues: CASSLNWGGGSMYEQYF.

The V gene is TRBV5-4, the J gene TRBJ2-7; D is perhaps TRBD1 or TRBD2 (5 bases each). Germline CDR1 SGHNT, CDR2 YYREEE (reference sequence). This CDR3 is built from 14 residues. V shed 4 bases and J shed 5 bases, with 16 bases lying between them. The CDR3 sequence is CASSTMGERNEQYV. In nucleotides, the CDR3 is TGTGCCAGCAGCACCATGGGGGAAAGGAACGAGCAGTACGTC.

The chain recombines TRBV9 with TRBJ2-5, with 8 bases lining up with TRBD2. With V trimmed by 0 bases and J by 4 bases, 8 bases remained unmatched. The CDR3 length is 16 residues. Germline loops: CDR1 SGDLS, CDR2 YYNGEE. Here the CDR3 reads CASSVAGLGGRETQYF. The CDR3 DNA sequence: TGTGCCAGCAGCGTAGCGGGACTAGGGGGGCGAGAGACCCAGTACTTC.

The chain combines TRBV4-1 with TRBJ2-2; no definite D call. Germline lookup yields CDR1 MGHRA and CDR2 YSYEKL. V lost 0 bases, J lost 6 bases, and 11 bases lay in between. The CDR3 covers 15 residues. This CDR3 reads CASSQEVSAAGELFF. CDR3 bases: TGCGCCAGCAGCCAAGAAGTATCCGCTGCCGGGGAGCTGTTTTTT.

This chain links TRBV7-2 with TRBJ1-6; D is unclear. The germline V gene has CDR1 SGHTA and CDR2 FQGNSA. Trimming stripped 5 bases from V and 2 bases from J, with 10 bases between. The CDR3 length is 15 residues. The CDR3 spells CASSLGSTYNSPLHF. CDR3 bases: TGTGCCAGCAGCCTAGGGTCTACCTATAATTCACCCCTCCACTTT.

This rearrangement joins TRBV6-5 to TRBJ1-2; D call uncertain. The germline CDR1 and CDR2 sequences are MNHEY and SVGAGI. This CDR3 has 13 amino acids. The V and J ends lost 6 bases and 6 bases respectively, with 14 bases between them. This CDR3 reads CASRPDGNNGYTF. CDR3 DNA: TGTGCCAGCAGACCGGACGGAAACAATGGCTACACCTTC.

This sequence joins TRBV7-2 and TRBJ1-4; TRBD1 is a possible D gene (5 bases). This CDR3 spans 14 amino acids. The germline V gene has CDR1 SGHTA and CDR2 FQGNSA. Trimming removed 0 bases at V and 6 bases at J, with 8 bases between. This CDR3 reads CASSLAQGHEKLFF. The CDR3 nucleotides read TGTGCCAGCAGCTTAGCGCAGGGCCATGAAAAACTGTTTTTT.

This clone has a handful of counts. The sample has other DNA sequences that encode this CDR3 too. The rearrangement joins TRBV2 to TRBJ1-1, with a weak D call TRBD1 (5 bases). CDR1 is SNHLY and CDR2 is FYNNEI in the germline V gene. Trimming stripped 7 bases from V and 4 bases from J, with 10 bases between. The CDR3 extends over 12 amino acids. CDR3 nucleotides: TGTGCCAGCACGGGGCAGGGCACTGAAGCTTTCTTT. Amino acid sequence: CASTGQGTEAFF.

The chain combines TRBV28 with TRBJ2-7; tentative D call: TRBD2 (5 bases). The CDR3 covers 13 residues. V lost 4 bases to trimming and J lost 7 bases, with 14 bases between them. Per germline, CDR1 MDHEN and CDR2 SYDVKM. The CDR3 reads CASSSSTTREQYV. The CDR3 nucleotides are TGTGCCAGCAGTTCGTCGACTACCCGAGAGCAGTACGTC.